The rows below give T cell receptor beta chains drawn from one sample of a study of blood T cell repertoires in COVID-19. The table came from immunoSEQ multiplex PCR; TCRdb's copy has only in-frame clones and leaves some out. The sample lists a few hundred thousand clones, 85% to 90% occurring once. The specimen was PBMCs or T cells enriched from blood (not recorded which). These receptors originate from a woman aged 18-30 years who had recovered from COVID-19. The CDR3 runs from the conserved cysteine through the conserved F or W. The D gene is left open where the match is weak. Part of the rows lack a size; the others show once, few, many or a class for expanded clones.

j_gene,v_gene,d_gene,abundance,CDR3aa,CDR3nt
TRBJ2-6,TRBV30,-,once,CAWTVGQGISGANVLTF,TGTGCCTGGACGGTAGGGCAGGGGATATCTGGGGCCAACGTCCTGACTTTC
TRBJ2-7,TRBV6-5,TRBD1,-,CASSRQGAGEQYF,TGTGCCAGCAGCCGACAGGGGGCGGGGGAGCAGTACTTC
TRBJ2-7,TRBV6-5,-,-,CASVKLGSYEQYF,TGTGCCAGCGTCAAACTAGGCTCCTACGAGCAGTACTTC
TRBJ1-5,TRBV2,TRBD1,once,CASSGDRGGDQPQHF,TGTGCCAGCAGTGGAGACAGGGGGGGAGATCAGCCCCAGCATTTT
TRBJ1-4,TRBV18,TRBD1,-,CASSRLTGGREKLFF,TGTGCCAGCTCACGACTGACAGGGGGCCGGGAAAAACTGTTTTTT
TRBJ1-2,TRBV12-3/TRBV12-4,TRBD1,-,CASSLNRGYGYTF,TGTGCCAGCAGTTTAAACAGGGGTTATGGCTACACCTTC
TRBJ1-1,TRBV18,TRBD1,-,CASSPITGGGQPEAFF,TGTGCCAGCTCACCAATAACAGGTGGGGGACAGCCTGAAGCTTTCTTT
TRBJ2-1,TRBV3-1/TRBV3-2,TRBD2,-,CASSQPARTSGGGSYNEQFF,TGTGCCAGCAGCCAACCCGCCCGGACTAGCGGGGGAGGGTCCTACAATGAGCAGTTCTTC
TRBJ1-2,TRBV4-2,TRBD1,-,CASSQDMGQGPYGYTF,TGTGCCAGCAGCCAAGATATGGGACAGGGTCCCTATGGCTACACCTTC
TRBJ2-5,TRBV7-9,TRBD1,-,CASSLVGQGQQETQYF,TGTGCCAGCAGCTTAGTGGGACAGGGTCAACAAGAGACCCAGTACTTC
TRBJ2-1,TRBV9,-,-,CASSVLSYNEQFF,TGTGCCAGCAGCGTCCTCTCCTACAATGAGCAGTTCTTC
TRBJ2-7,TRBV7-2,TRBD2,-,CASSPTGGSYEQYF,TGTGCCAGCAGCCCCACGGGGGGCTCCTACGAGCAGTACTTC
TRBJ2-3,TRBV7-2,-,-,CASSLVPGGDYTDTQYF,TGTGCCAGCAGCTTAGTTCCGGGCGGGGATTATACAGATACGCAGTATTTT
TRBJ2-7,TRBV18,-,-,CASSPRARLDYEQYF,TGTGCCAGCTCACCTCGTGCTAGACTGGACTACGAGCAGTACTTC
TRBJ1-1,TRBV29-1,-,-,CSVKTRGDDMNTEAFF,TGCAGCGTCAAGACCAGGGGCGACGATATGAACACTGAAGCTTTCTTT
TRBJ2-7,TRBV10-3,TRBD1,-,CAIEGQGAYEQYF,TGTGCCATCGAGGGACAGGGGGCTTACGAGCAGTACTTC
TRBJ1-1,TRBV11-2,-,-,CASSLSSHTITSYTEAFF,TGTGCCAGCAGCTTATCGTCCCACACGATTACCTCGTACACTGAAGCTTTCTTT